These T cell receptor beta chains were read from a single sample in a study of T cell responses to AZD1222 COVID-19 vaccine. Sequenced by immunoSEQ multiplex PCR; TCRdb stores in-frame clones only, minus some. Altogether more than 110,000 clones are present, 92% being singletons, with the ten largest covering about 3.8%. The sample in question was peripheral blood, obtained on day 0 of AZD1222 vaccination. All receptors derive from an adult in good health. Each CDR3 is given without its conserved first and last residue. Some rows mark clone size as missing; the rest say once, few, many or name a class of expanded clone.

V: TRBV19
size: .
J: TRBJ1-2
CDR3: ASSKIRDGSYGYT

V: TRBV6-4
size: many
J: TRBJ2-1
CDR3: ASSDSQAYNEQF

V: TRBV9
size: .
J: TRBJ2-7
CDR3: ASSVAGTSGYEQY

V: TRBV6-5
size: .
J: TRBJ2-5
CDR3: ATRGLAVQETQY

V: TRBV28
size: .
J: TRBJ2-1
CDR3: ASSLGQPEQF

V: TRBV29-1
size: .
J: TRBJ2-3
CDR3: SVSRGSDTQY

V: TRBV30
size: .
J: TRBJ2-4
CDR3: AWRDGVKNIQY

V: TRBV7-2
size: .
J: TRBJ1-5
CDR3: ASSFTGGNQPQH

V: TRBV6-5
size: .
J: TRBJ1-1
CDR3: ASSTYLNTEAF

V: TRBV28
size: .
J: TRBJ1-2
CDR3: ASSLRTGYVVYT

V: TRBV5-6
size: .
J: TRBJ2-2
CDR3: ASSFIRQLNTGELF

V: TRBV7-9
size: .
J: TRBJ1-6
CDR3: ASSPPGQSNSPLH

V: TRBV6-5
size: .
J: TRBJ1-1
CDR3: ASNEAYHGTEAF

V: TRBV7-9
size: .
J: TRBJ1-2
CDR3: ASSLETASYGYT

V: TRBV18
size: .
J: TRBJ2-7
CDR3: ASSRGTGTQSYEQY

V: TRBV19
size: few
J: TRBJ2-7
CDR3: ASSNSYEQY

V: TRBV2
size: .
J: TRBJ1-1
CDR3: ASYHRGSTEAF

V: TRBV7-8
size: once
J: TRBJ1-4
CDR3: ASSLAAGQGGEKLF

V: TRBV19
size: once
J: TRBJ1-2
CDR3: ASSIDHNYGYT

V: TRBV11-2
size: .
J: TRBJ2-1
CDR3: ASSPKSSYNEQF

V: TRBV28
size: .
J: TRBJ2-7
CDR3: ASTTGQGLSYEQY

V: TRBV9
size: once
J: TRBJ2-2
CDR3: ASSVTHSANTGELF

V: TRBV20-1
size: .
J: TRBJ2-5
CDR3: SASSRRDYQETQY

V: TRBV11-2
size: .
J: TRBJ2-7
CDR3: ASSLVTATREKGYEQY

V: TRBV5-6
size: .
J: TRBJ2-3
CDR3: ASSNGQTDTQY

V: TRBV29-1
size: .
J: TRBJ2-3
CDR3: SVEGVTSADTQY

V: TRBV28
size: .
J: TRBJ1-1
CDR3: ASSNADRVGTEAF

V: TRBV5-1
size: once
J: TRBJ1-3
CDR3: ASSPLDTGNTIY

V: TRBV19
size: .
J: TRBJ2-5
CDR3: ASSIDPVTETQY

V: TRBV19
size: .
J: TRBJ1-1
CDR3: ASSARHYPNTEAF

V: TRBV7-9
size: .
J: TRBJ2-7
CDR3: ASSLTSGVSYEQY

V: TRBV5-5
size: .
J: TRBJ1-3
CDR3: ASSLASSGNTIY

V: TRBV7-9
size: once
J: TRBJ1-4
CDR3: ASSLQFGEKLF

V: TRBV27
size: .
J: TRBJ2-7
CDR3: ASSPPPGLLFYEQY

V: TRBV6-5
size: .
J: TRBJ2-5
CDR3: APGTGIEETQY

V: TRBV24-1
size: .
J: TRBJ2-3
CDR3: ATSGLSDTQY

V: TRBV19
size: .
J: TRBJ1-1
CDR3: ASSNLGSGAF

V: TRBV18
size: .
J: TRBJ1-2
CDR3: ASSPINRQSAYGYT

V: TRBV2
size: once
J: TRBJ1-5
CDR3: ASSRSQGGNQPQH

V: TRBV7-9
size: .
J: TRBJ2-2
CDR3: ASSPRTGRNGELF

V: TRBV2
size: .
J: TRBJ2-2
CDR3: ASSEVSGSGGGELF

V: TRBV7-9
size: .
J: TRBJ2-5
CDR3: ASSFGETQY

V: TRBV3-1/TRBV3-2
size: .
J: TRBJ1-3
CDR3: ASSQGQDSGNTIY

V: TRBV30
size: .
J: TRBJ2-3
CDR3: AWNNARTSGRGADTQY

V: TRBV30
size: .
J: TRBJ1-1
CDR3: AWVAWNTEAF

V: TRBV12-5
size: .
J: TRBJ2-2
CDR3: ASGFPGTVLSGELF

V: TRBV7-6
size: .
J: TRBJ2-1
CDR3: ASSYLAGEGGEQF

V: TRBV3-1/TRBV3-2
size: .
J: TRBJ1-4
CDR3: ASSQTRGPYEKLF

V: TRBV5-1
size: .
J: TRBJ2-1
CDR3: ASNPSGSEQF

V: TRBV9
size: .
J: TRBJ1-2
CDR3: ASSVALGRSYGYT

V: TRBV4-2
size: .
J: TRBJ2-1
CDR3: ASSQGTSGSSEQF

V: TRBV29-1
size: .
J: TRBJ1-4
CDR3: SGRAGSNEKLF

V: TRBV7-3
size: .
J: TRBJ2-1
CDR3: ASSPAGSGREQF